The rows below give T cell receptor beta chains drawn from one sample of a study of T cells after yellow fever vaccination. TCRdb recomputed calls from the 5' RACE reads with MiXCR, one row per CDR3 protein. The sample comprises some 160,000 distinct CDR3 sequences, about a tenth of which are singletons, and roughly 36% rests with the top ten. Source: CD8+ T cells sorted from PBMCs, taken 45 days after the yellow fever booster vaccination. These receptors all stem from a man aged 18 to 29 who received the YFV17D yellow fever vaccine. CDR3s include the opening cysteine and the closing phenylalanine or tryptophan. Fields, in order: CDR3 DNA, CDR3 protein, clone size, V gene, J gene, D gene. D genes are given only for firm matches. A clone size is listed for some rows: how often the clone was seen (once, few, many), or a class if it is expanded.

DNA: TGTGCCAGCAGGGACTCAGGGAACACTGAAGCTTTCTTT; CDR3: CASRDSGNTEAFF; size: -; V: TRBV7-3; J: TRBJ1-1; D: -
DNA: TGTGCCAGCAGCTCTCAGGGTAATCAGCCCCAGCATTTT; CDR3: CASSSQGNQPQHF; size: -; V: TRBV13; J: TRBJ1-5; D: -
DNA: TGTGCCAGCTCACCAGAGGGACATAATGAAAAACTGTTTTTT; CDR3: CASSPEGHNEKLFF; size: -; V: TRBV18; J: TRBJ1-4; D: -
DNA: TGTGCCAGCAGGGATACTGGGACGGCCGGGGGCTATGGCTACACCTTC; CDR3: CASRDTGTAGGYGYTF; size: -; V: TRBV9; J: TRBJ1-2; D: -
DNA: TGTGCCAGCAGCCTGGGGTGGGGTGGAGGGGAGACCCAGTACTTC; CDR3: CASSLGWGGGETQYF; size: -; V: TRBV11-2; J: TRBJ2-5; D: -
DNA: TGTGCCAGCAGTTACTCTTCTAGCGGGGGCAATGAGCAGTTCTTC; CDR3: CASSYSSSGGNEQFF; size: few; V: TRBV6-2/TRBV6-3; J: TRBJ2-1; D: TRBD2
DNA: TGTGCCAGCAGTTATGGGTATCAAAACATTCAGTACTTC; CDR3: CASSYGYQNIQYF; size: few; V: TRBV6-2/TRBV6-3; J: TRBJ2-4; D: -
DNA: TGTGCCAGCAGCGCGGACGGCAATCAGCCCCAGCATTTT; CDR3: CASSADGNQPQHF; size: few; V: TRBV9; J: TRBJ1-5; D: -
DNA: TGTGCCTCCAACCTGATGTCTCACCAATATTATGGCTACACCTTC; CDR3: CASNLMSHQYYGYTF; size: -; V: TRBV30; J: TRBJ1-2; D: -
DNA: TGTGCCAGCAGCATATCCGGGGGGGCTAGCACAGATACGCAGTATTTT; CDR3: CASSISGGASTDTQYF; size: -; V: TRBV9; J: TRBJ2-3; D: TRBD2
DNA: TGTGCCAGCAGCCCCACAATTGGAGCCACTGAAGCTTTCTTT; CDR3: CASSPTIGATEAFF; size: -; V: TRBV12-3/TRBV12-4; J: TRBJ1-1; D: -
DNA: TGTGCCAGCAGTCCGTACAGGGTGGGCGATGAGCAGTTCTTC; CDR3: CASSPYRVGDEQFF; size: few; V: TRBV12-3/TRBV12-4; J: TRBJ2-1; D: -
DNA: TGTGCCAGCAGCCCCGGACTAGACTCCTACGAGCAGTACTTC; CDR3: CASSPGLDSYEQYF; size: -; V: TRBV6-5; J: TRBJ2-7; D: TRBD2
DNA: TGTGCCAGCAGCACGTCCGGGACAGGGGACAATGAGCAGTTCTTC; CDR3: CASSTSGTGDNEQFF; size: -; V: TRBV7-9; J: TRBJ2-1; D: TRBD1
DNA: TGTGCCAGTAGTATCGGGGTCGGACCGAACACCGGGGAGCTGTTTTTT; CDR3: CASSIGVGPNTGELFF; size: -; V: TRBV19; J: TRBJ2-2; D: -
DNA: TGTGCCAGCAGCCCTGGGACAGCCCCCGGTCAGCCCCAGCATTTT; CDR3: CASSPGTAPGQPQHF; size: few; V: TRBV7-9; J: TRBJ1-5; D: TRBD1
DNA: TGTGCCAGCACCCCGGGACAGGCGAGCTCCTATAATTCACCCCTCCACTTT; CDR3: CASTPGQASSYNSPLHF; size: -; V: TRBV6-2/TRBV6-3; J: TRBJ1-6; D: TRBD1
DNA: TGTGCCGGACTAGGACGCGGCTATGGCTACACCTTC; CDR3: CAGLGRGYGYTF; size: few; V: TRBV7-9; J: TRBJ1-2; D: -
DNA: TGTGCCAGCAGCGCCCTTAGCCCAGATACGCAGTATTTT; CDR3: CASSALSPDTQYF; size: few; V: TRBV9; J: TRBJ2-3; D: -
DNA: TGTGCCAGCAGCCGGAAGGGATCCTTGGCCAACGTCCTGACTTTC; CDR3: CASSRKGSLANVLTF; size: -; V: TRBV14; J: TRBJ2-6; D: -
DNA: TGTGCCAGCAGTTTCGGGCCGAACTATGGCTACACCTTC; CDR3: CASSFGPNYGYTF; size: -; V: TRBV12-3/TRBV12-4; J: TRBJ1-2; D: -
DNA: TGCGCCAGCAGCCTTCACCACTGGGGAGGGCGGGGACCTGAAGCTTTCTTT; CDR3: CASSLHHWGGRGPEAFF; size: few; V: TRBV4-3; J: TRBJ1-1; D: -